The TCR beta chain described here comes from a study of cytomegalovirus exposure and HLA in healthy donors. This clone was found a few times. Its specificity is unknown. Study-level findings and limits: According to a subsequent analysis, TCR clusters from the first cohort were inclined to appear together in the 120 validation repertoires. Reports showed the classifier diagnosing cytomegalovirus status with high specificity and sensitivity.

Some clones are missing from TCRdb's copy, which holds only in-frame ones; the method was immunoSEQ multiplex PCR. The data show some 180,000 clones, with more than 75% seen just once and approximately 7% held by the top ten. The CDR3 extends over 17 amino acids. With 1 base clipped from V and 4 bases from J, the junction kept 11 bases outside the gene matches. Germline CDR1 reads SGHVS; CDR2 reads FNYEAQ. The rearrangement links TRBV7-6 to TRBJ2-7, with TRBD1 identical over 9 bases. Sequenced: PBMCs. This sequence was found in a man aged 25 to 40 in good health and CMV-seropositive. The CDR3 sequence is CASSLVQPGQGKYEQYF. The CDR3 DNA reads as TGTGCCAGCAGCTTAGTCCAACCGGGACAGGGAAAATACGAGCAGTACTTC.